Shown below are 30 T cell receptor beta chains from a single sample sequenced in a study of T cell repertoires in cytomegalovirus infection. These receptors have no known antigen. One entry per CDR3 protein results from TCRdb running MiXCR on the reads. The sample yields 450,000 to 600,000 distinct CDR3 sequences, more than 30% seen once. The source was cultured PBMCs, collected from culture after CMV antigen stimulation. The receptors were sampled from a human donor in good health (CMV status not recorded). Some clones in this sample may be carry-over from other donors' samples.

J is TRBJ1-2 and V is TRBV5-4, with D maybe TRBD1 (5 bases). CDR1 SGHNT and CDR2 YYREEE come from the germline V gene (reference sequence). The CDR3 length is 15 residues. V shed 0 bases and J shed 8 bases, with 17 bases lying between them. This CDR3 reads CASSLGGAGAGGYTF. The CDR3 DNA sequence: TGTGCCAGCAGCTTGGGAGGGGCAGGCGCAGGCGGCTACACCTTC.

This sequence joins TRBV29-1 and TRBJ1-4, with D possibly TRBD1 on 5 matching bases. The CDR3 is 14 amino acids. Germline V CDR1 and CDR2: SQVTM, ANQGSEA. Trimming cost V 6 bases and J 6 bases, with 17 bases left between them. The CDR3 nucleotides read TGCAGCGTGCAGGGTTGGGGTTTAGATGAAAAACTGTTTTTT. Residues: CSVQGWGLDEKLFF.

This rearrangement joins TRBV4-3 to TRBJ2-1; D gene uncertain. V was trimmed by 0 bases and J by 10 bases, leaving 10 bases between them. The CDR3 length is 13 residues. The germline V gene has CDR1 LGHNA and CDR2 YSLEER. The CDR3 DNA reads TGCGCCAGCAGCCAAGATCGCGCTTTAGAGCAGTTCTTC. This gives the protein CASSQDRALEQFF.

The V and J genes are TRBV20-1 and TRBJ1-5; 7 bases match TRBD1. The V and J ends lost 6 bases and 0 bases, in that order; junction bases with no gene match: 8. This CDR3 has 15 amino acids. Germline V gene data show CDR1 as DFQATT and CDR2 as SNEGSKA (reference sequence). CDR3 sequence (DNA): TGCAGTGCGACCAGGGGGGGGTATAGCAATCAGCCCCAGCATTTT. Amino acid sequence: CSATRGGYSNQPQHF.

The sample holds a few counts of this clonotype. V is TRBV10-3 and J is TRBJ2-5, with TRBD2 matching over 10 bases. The CDR3 length is 16 residues. The germline gives CDR1 ENHRY, CDR2 SYGVKD. Unmatched junction bases numbered 6, after V lost 0 bases and J lost 5 bases. The CDR3 coding sequence is TGTGCCATCAGTGAGTCGCTAGCGGGAGTGGGGGAGACCCAGTACTTC. Translating it yields CAISESLAGVGETQYF.

The V gene is TRBV20-1, the J gene TRBJ2-4, with D possibly matching TRBD2 (6 bases). Germline assignment: CDR1 DFQATT and CDR2 SNEGSKA (reference sequence). The CDR3 covers 15 residues. Trimming cost V 2 bases and J 0 bases, with 11 bases left between them. CDR3 sequence (DNA): TGCAGTGCTAGATTGCGGGATCTAGCCAAAAACATTCAGTACTTC. It is translated as CSARLRDLAKNIQYF.

In its sample, this clonotype was seen a few times. The V gene is TRBV11-3, the J gene TRBJ1-2; 10 bases agree with TRBD1. Germline V gene data show CDR1 as SGHNT and CDR2 as YENEEA. V lost 3 bases, J lost 4 bases, and 2 bases stayed unmatched. This CDR3 has 14 amino acids. CDR3 loop: CASSFRTGGYGYTF. The CDR3 DNA reads as TGTGCCAGCAGCTTCCGGACAGGGGGCTATGGCTACACCTTC. The full variable domain, with the rest looked up from reference TRBV11-3 and TRBJ1-2, is EAGVVQSPRYKIIEKKQPVAFWCNPISGHNTLYWYLQNLGQGPELLIRYENEEAVDDSQLPKDRFSAERLKGVDSTLKIQPAELGDSAVYLCASSFRTGGYGYTFGSGTRLTVV.

This clonotype turned up a few times. V gene TRBV12-3 or TRBV12-4 combines with J gene TRBJ2-2, with 10 bases aligning to TRBD2. This CDR3 is 16 amino acids long. V dropped 6 bases and J dropped 0; count of bases not matched to a gene: 4. For the CDR3, the DNA is TGTGCCAGCAGGAGAACTAGCGGGACGAACACCGGGGAGCTGTTTTTT. It is translated as CASRRTSGTNTGELFF.

This clonotype appeared many times. The chain employs TRBV7-8 and TRBJ2-7, with TRBD2 as a possible D gene (6 bases). There are 14 residues in the CDR3. The ends were cut back, 5 bases at V and 2 bases at J, with 13 bases in the middle. Per the germline V gene, CDR1 is SGHVS and CDR2 is FQNEAQ. The CDR3 region has the DNA TGTGCCAGCAGCCGGGACTCCCTAACCTACGAGCAGTACGTC. Amino acid sequence: CASSRDSLTYEQYV.

The chain couples TRBV28 to TRBJ2-7, with 7 bases fitting TRBD2. Germline assignment: CDR1 MDHEN and CDR2 SYDVKM. The CDR3 consists of 14 residues. Germline trimming cut 8 bases from V and 4 bases from J; bases unmatched to any gene: 11. The DNA of the CDR3 is TGTGCCAGCTGCCTCGCGACTAGCCCTTACGAGCAGTACTTC. This sequence encodes CASCLATSPYEQYF.

A few counts support this clonotype. V gene TRBV7-2 combines with J gene TRBJ2-6; D perhaps matches TRBD1 (6 bases). V was clipped by 6 bases and J by 4 bases, with 13 bases between them. The CDR3 totals 15 residues. Germline loops: CDR1 SGHTA, CDR2 FQGNSA. The CDR3 coding sequence is TGTGCCAGCAGAGACAGGTTTGGCGGGGCCAACGTCCTGACTTTC. This gives the protein CASRDRFGGANVLTF.

This clonotype was observed a few times. The chain has TRBV7-2 and TRBJ2-7; D is unresolved. The CDR3 is made up of 12 amino acids. CDR1 and CDR2 from the germline V gene are SGHTA and FQGNSA. Trimming took off 7 bases at V and 6 bases at J, with 13 bases between the two ends. This CDR3 is CASTDVWGEQYF. The CDR3 bases are TGTGCCAGCACCGACGTCTGGGGCGAGCAGTACTTC.

The chain has TRBV20-1 and TRBJ2-1; 9 nucleotides agree with TRBD2. V lost 3 bases, J lost 2 bases, and 14 bases stayed unmatched. Germline values: CDR1 DFQATT, CDR2 SNEGSKA (reference sequence). This CDR3 contains 18 residues. CDR3 loop: CSARGPGGGGGPYNEQFF. For the CDR3, the DNA is TGCAGTGCTAGGGGACCGGGGGGCGGGGGGGGGCCCTACAATGAGCAGTTCTTC.

The CDR3: CASSLLGDVKYF. CDR3 nucleotides: TGTGCCAGCAGTTTACTTGGGGACGTTAAGTACTTC. This sequence joins TRBV27 and TRBJ2-5; D may be TRBD1 or TRBD2 (5 bases each). This CDR3 is 12 amino acids long. Trimming removed 2 bases from V and 12 bases from J, with 13 bases in between. Germline V gene sequence: CDR1 MNHEY, CDR2 SMNVEV (reference sequence).

In this sample, this clonotype turned up a few times. The chain combines TRBV4-1 with TRBJ1-1, with 7 nucleotides matching TRBD1. Germline CDR1 MGHRA, CDR2 YSYEKL. After removal of 2 bases from V and 2 bases from J, the junction contained 5 bases not matched to a gene. CDR3 size: 15 residues. Here the CDR3 DNA reads TGCGCCAGCAGCCAACGTTGGACAGGAAACACTGAAGCTTTCTTT. It translates to CASSQRWTGNTEAFF.

This sequence joins TRBV19 and TRBJ2-3; 7 bases align to TRBD2. J gave up 4 bases and V 5 bases, and 6 bases lay outside the gene matches. The CDR3 runs 14 residues. The germline gives CDR1 LNHDA, CDR2 SQIVND (reference sequence). The CDR3 DNA sequence: TGTGCCAGTAGTGGGAGCGGGAACTCAGATACGCAGTATTTT. Translated: CASSGSGNSDTQYF.

This clonotype was seen only once. This rearrangement joins TRBV5-5 to TRBJ2-1, with unresolved D. The CDR3 loop spans 14 amino acids. Germline values: CDR1 SGHKS, CDR2 YYEKEE (reference sequence). V was clipped by 2 bases and J by 0 bases, with 6 bases between them. The CDR3, as DNA: TGTGCCAGCAGCTTATTAATCTCCTACAATGAGCAGTTCTTC. As protein: CASSLLISYNEQFF.

This rearrangement joins TRBV5-6 to TRBJ2-7; 8 bases match TRBD2. The germline gives CDR1 SGHDT, CDR2 YYEEEE. This CDR3 region has 13 residues. J was trimmed by 3 bases and V by 3 bases; bases with no gene match: 2. The CDR3 DNA reads TGTGCCAGCAGCTACGGGACTAGCTACGAGCAGTACGTC. This translates into CASSYGTSYEQYV.

This chain connects TRBV7-3 to TRBJ2-5, with D maybe TRBD1 (5 bases). The CDR3 totals 13 residues. Germline V gene data show CDR1 as SGHTA and CDR2 as FQGTGA. V lost 3 bases to trimming and J lost 1 base, with 6 bases between them. The CDR3 DNA reads TGTGCCAGCAGCTTCGACAGCCAAGAGACCCAGTACTTC. Encoded protein: CASSFDSQETQYF. Full variable domain (rest looked up from reference TRBV7-3 and TRBJ2-5): GAGVSQTPSNKVTEKGKYVELRCDPISGHTALYWYRQSLGQGPEFLIYFQGTGAADDSGLPNDRFFAVRPEGSVSTLKIQRTERGDSAVYLCASSFDSQETQYFGPGTRLLVL.

About this clonotype itself: This clone may be a read error of a much larger clone one base away. The rearrangement links TRBV7-8 to TRBJ1-4; TRBD1 matches at 8 bases. Germline lookup yields CDR1 SGHVS and CDR2 FQNEAQ. The CDR3 is made up of 14 amino acids. The CDR3 sequence is CASSRDRLNEKLIF. The CDR3 region has the DNA TGTGCCAGCAGCAGGGACAGGTTGAATGAAAAACTGATTTTT.

The chain links TRBV7-9 to TRBJ1-5; TRBD1 matches 10 bases. Germline V gene lookup returns CDR1 SEHNR and CDR2 FQNEAQ (reference sequence). The CDR3 runs to 15 residues. V lost 5 bases and J lost 5; bases outside the gene matches: 6. The CDR3 coding sequence is TGTGCCAGCAGCCGAGGACAGGGGGGCGATCAGCCCCAGCATTTT. Translating gives CASSRGQGGDQPQHF.

The chain employs TRBV20-1 and TRBJ2-2; 13 bases line up with TRBD2. CDR1 is DFQATT and CDR2 is SNEGSKA in the germline V gene (reference sequence). J was trimmed by 3 bases and V by 1 base; bases with no gene match: 2. CDR3 length: 16 residues. Written as DNA, the CDR3 is TGCAGTGCTAGAGTCGGACTAGCGGGAGACACCGGGGAGCTGTTTTTT. Translating gives CSARVGLAGDTGELFF.

The CDR3 bases are TGCGCCAGCAGCCAAGCGGAAAAACTTTACAATGAGCAGTTCTTC. Translating gives CASSQAEKLYNEQFF. This chain joins TRBV4-1 and TRBJ2-1, with D uncertain. The CDR3 totals 15 residues. Germline CDR1 and CDR2: MGHRA and YSYEKL. Deletions cut 1 base from V and 4 bases from J, with 11 bases between.

This clonotype was found a few times. V gene TRBV15 combines with J gene TRBJ1-6; perhaps TRBD1 as D (6 bases). This CDR3 has 20 residues. The germline gives CDR1 LNHNV, CDR2 YYDKDF (reference sequence). V shed 1 base and J shed 0 bases, with 19 bases lying between them. The CDR3 region is CATSRVGQRVSSSYNSPLHF. CDR3 DNA sequence: TGTGCCACCAGCAGAGTCGGACAGCGGGTCTCGAGCTCCTATAATTCACCCCTCCACTTT.

J is TRBJ1-4 and V is TRBV27; 9 bases match TRBD1. In germline, CDR1 is MNHEY, CDR2 SMNVEV (reference sequence). This CDR3 spans 19 amino acids. Germline trimming cut 5 bases from V and 5 bases from J; bases unmatched to any gene: 18. CDR3 DNA: TGTGCCAGCAGTATCCCCTGGGACAGGGTCTTTCGAGGGAATGAAAAACTGTTTTTT. This translates into CASSIPWDRVFRGNEKLFF.

The V call is TRBV7-2, the J call TRBJ2-7; 7 bases are a match to TRBD2. Germline loops: CDR1 SGHTA, CDR2 FQGNSA. The CDR3 is made up of 16 amino acids. Trimming cost V 5 bases and J 2 bases; bases outside gene matches: 12. For the CDR3, the DNA is TGTGCCAGCAGCGCACCCGGGACTAACAAACCCTACGAGCAGTACTTC. This translates into CASSAPGTNKPYEQYF.

V and J are TRBV5-1 and TRBJ1-1, with D uncertain. CDR1 and CDR2 from the germline V gene are SGHRS and YFSETQ. The CDR3 totals 14 residues. Trimming took off 3 bases at V and 5 bases at J, with 14 bases between the two ends. CDR3 coding DNA: TGCGCCAGCAGCTCTGGGCCTACTCGGACTGAAGCTTTCTTT. It encodes CASSSGPTRTEAFF.

This rearrangement joins TRBV5-4 to TRBJ2-5; D gene unclear. The germline V gene encodes CDR1 SGHNT and CDR2 YYREEE (reference sequence). The CDR3 is 15 amino acids. Trimming removed 2 bases at V and 5 bases at J, with 16 bases between. CDR3 amino acids: CASSFGSGARETQYF. CDR3 nucleotide sequence: TGTGCCAGCAGCTTTGGGTCCGGCGCACGGGAGACCCAGTACTTC. Based on the CDR3 plus reference TRBV5-4 and TRBJ2-5, the full variable domain is ETGVTQSPTHLIKTRGQQVTLRCSSQSGHNTVSWYQQALGQGPQFIFQYYREEENGRGNFPPRFSGLQFPNYSSELNVNALELDDSALYLCASSFGSGARETQYFGPGTRLLVL.

In its sample, this clonotype was seen many times. The chain recombines TRBV7-9 with TRBJ2-1, with 12 bases that match TRBD1. With V trimmed by 8 bases and J by 7 bases, 12 bases remained unmatched. Per germline, CDR1 SEHNR and CDR2 FQNEAQ (reference sequence). This CDR3 has 16 amino acids. CDR3 protein: CASARPGTGGTNEQFF. The CDR3 DNA reads TGTGCCAGCGCCAGACCCGGGACAGGGGGCACGAATGAGCAGTTCTTC.

The gene calls are TRBV7-6 and TRBJ2-6; D is perhaps TRBD2 (5 bases). V gave up 2 bases and J gave up 4 bases, with 12 bases separating them. The V gene's germline CDR1 is SGHVS and CDR2 FNYEAQ. This CDR3 contains 16 residues. The CDR3: CASSLTSPGGANVLTF. CDR3 DNA: TGTGCCAGCAGCTTAACATCCCCGGGAGGGGCCAACGTCCTGACTTTC.